What follows are 2 T cell receptor beta chains derived from one specimen sequenced in a study of blood T cell repertoires in COVID-19. The repertoire was sequenced with immunoSEQ multiplex PCR; TCRdb's copy has only in-frame clones and lacks some. This sample yields roughly 63,000 clones, of which roughly 80% are seen a single time; about 10% belongs to the top ten. Input material: peripheral blood. The receptors come from a human donor in a cohort sampled during active COVID-19.

The chain carries TRBV7-9 and TRBJ2-5; no clear D. The CDR3 runs to 13 residues. Germline CDR1 and CDR2: SEHNR and FQNEAQ (reference sequence). With 11 bases removed from V and 2 bases from J, the gap between germline ends came to 15 bases. As DNA, the CDR3 is TGTGCCGGTCGAGTGGGCAGTCAAGAGACCCAGTACTTC. It specifies CAGRVGSQETQYF.

This clone came up once. Different DNA sequences within this sample yield the same CDR3. The CDR3 nucleotides are TGTGCCAGCAGCGTGACTAGCGGGGCTTACGAGCAGTACTTC. This encodes CASSVTSGAYEQYF. The V gene is TRBV9, the J gene TRBJ2-7; 11 bases agree with TRBD2. Germline V lookup: CDR1 SGDLS, CDR2 YYNGEE. Unmatched junction bases numbered 2, after V lost 2 bases and J lost 4 bases. The CDR3 has 14 residues.